This T cell receptor (beta chain) was found in a study of T cell repertoires in cytomegalovirus infection. TCRdb reprocessed the reads with MiXCR, giving one entry per CDR3 protein. The sample has approximately 180,000 distinct CDR3 sequences, about 17% seen once. This clonotype has more than one count but fewer than ten. The CDR3 is made up of 16 amino acids. The germline V gene encodes CDR1 SGHDT and CDR2 YYEEEE. With V trimmed by 4 bases and J by 0 bases, 6 bases remained unmatched. The origin of this receptor is a human donor in good health (CMV status not recorded). Some clones in this sample may be carry-over from other donors' samples. The V and J genes are TRBV5-6 and TRBJ2-5; TRBD1 matches 10 bases. Sequenced material: CD8+ T cells from PBMCs. The CDR3 bases are TGTGCCAGCAGCCAACCGACAGGGGGCGACCAAGAGACCCAGTACTTC. This codes for CASSQPTGGDQETQYF.